This is a list of T cell receptor beta chains from one sample in a study of blood T cell repertoires in COVID-19. The repertoire was sequenced with immunoSEQ multiplex PCR; TCRdb's copy has only in-frame clones and lacks some. The repertoire holds over 250,000 clones, with roughly 86% as singletons. Input material: PBMCs or T cells enriched from blood (not recorded which). These receptors were collected from a woman aged 55 to 70 who had recovered from COVID-19. Each CDR3 is given with its conserved first and last residue. D genes are given only for firm matches. Rows may omit the clone size; those that give it use once, few, many or a size class.

>.|TRBJ1-1|TRBV24-1|.
TGTGCCACCAGTGAACTGGGACACCCGACCGGAGCTTTCTTT
CATSELGHPTGAFF
>.|TRBJ2-3|TRBV18|.
TGTGCCAGCTCACCATCGACGGGTACCAGCACAGATACGCAGTATTTT
CASSPSTGTSTDTQYF
>.|TRBJ1-3|TRBV4-2|.
TGTGCCAGCAGCCAAGACGGCGGAGCCTCTGGAAACACCATATATTTT
CASSQDGGASGNTIYF
>TRBD2|TRBJ2-1|TRBV12-5|.
TGTGCTAGTGGTTTGGTACCCAGCGGGAGTTCCAATGAGCAGTTCTTC
CASGLVPSGSSNEQFF
>.|TRBJ1-1|TRBV27|.
TGTGCCAGCAGTTCTACGGGAGGGGCTTTCTTT
CASSSTGGAFF
>TRBD1|TRBJ1-2|TRBV28|.
TGTGCCAGCAGTTCCTCCGGGACAGCGATGGGCTACACCTTC
CASSSSGTAMGYTF
>.|TRBJ1-4|TRBV6-1|.
TGTGCCAGCAGTGACGGGACAACCGCAACTAATGAAAAACTGTTTTTT
CASSDGTTATNEKLFF
>.|TRBJ1-2|TRBV5-1|.
TGCGCCAGCAGCTTGGGAAACGGGGTTGGCTACACCTTC
CASSLGNGVGYTF
>TRBD2|TRBJ2-1|TRBV27|once
TGTGCCGCAAAAGCGGGGGGATCCTCCTACAATGAGCAGTTCTTC
CAAKAGGSSYNEQFF
>TRBD2|TRBJ2-5|TRBV11-2|.
TGTGCCAGCAGCCCCCTCGGACTAGCGGGACAAGAGACCCAGTACTTC
CASSPLGLAGQETQYF
>.|TRBJ2-7|TRBV18|.
TGTGCCAGCTCAGTTAGCGGAGGAGGGGCCTACGAGCAGTACTTC
CASSVSGGGAYEQYF
>.|TRBJ2-7|TRBV27|.
TGTGCCAGCACCAAGCGGCCGGGGGACGAGCAGTACTTC
CASTKRPGDEQYF
>.|TRBJ1-4|TRBV28|.
TGTGCCAGCTGGGGAGCAACTAATGAAAAACTGTTTTTT
CASWGATNEKLFF
>.|TRBJ2-3|TRBV27|.
TGTGCCAGCAGTTCGTCCCGTTCAGATACGCAGTATTTT
CASSSSRSDTQYF
>TRBD2|TRBJ2-1|TRBV5-1|.
TGCGCCAGCTACTTGGGGGGCGGGAGGAACAATGAGCAGTTCTTC
CASYLGGGRNNEQFF
>TRBD2|TRBJ2-1|TRBV7-9|.
TGTGCCAGCAGCTTTTCTAGCGGGAGGCTCTCCTACAATGAGCAGTTCTTC
CASSFSSGRLSYNEQFF
>.|TRBJ1-1|TRBV9|.
TGTGCCAGCAGCGTACAGGGGAGGGGTACTGAAGCTTTCTTT
CASSVQGRGTEAFF
>TRBD1|TRBJ2-3|TRBV11-2|once
TGTGCCAGCAGCCTCGGGACAGGTCTCACAGATACGCAGTATTTT
CASSLGTGLTDTQYF
>.|TRBJ2-1|TRBV4-1|.
TGCGCCAGCAGCCTCGGAGACGTGAGTGAGCAGTTCTTC
CASSLGDVSEQFF
>.|TRBJ2-7|TRBV5-1|.
TGCGCCAGCAGCACCGGAGTTGTTGTGTACGAGCAGTACTTC
CASSTGVVVYEQYF
>.|TRBJ2-1|TRBV1|.
TGCACCAGCAGCCACACCCTCCGGAGCTCCTACAATGAGCAGTTCTTC
CTSSHTLRSSYNEQFF
>TRBD2|TRBJ2-2|TRBV29-1|few
TGCAGCGCCAACGGGGGGGCCGGGGAGCTGTTTTTT
CSANGGAGELFF
>.|TRBJ2-5|TRBV19|once
TGTGCCAGTCGTATGGGTTGGCTAGCTGAAGAGACCCAGTACTTC
CASRMGWLAEETQYF
>TRBD1|TRBJ1-4|TRBV7-6|.
TGTGCCAGCAGCCGAACCCGGGACAGTGGCGAAAAACTGTTTTTT
CASSRTRDSGEKLFF
>.|TRBJ1-2|TRBV28|.
TGTGCCAGCAGTCCGGGGGGCACGCACTATGGCTACACCTTC
CASSPGGTHYGYTF
>.|TRBJ2-7|TRBV15|.
.
CATSRDVGRGADF
>TRBD1|TRBJ1-2|TRBV3-1/TRBV3-2|.
TGTGCCAGCAGCCCTCAGGGGGCGAGGGGCTACACCTTC
CASSPQGARGYTF